The entry below describes one T cell receptor (beta chain). This sample stems from a study of radiotherapy plus CTLA-4 blockade in lung cancer. The J segment lost 6 bases and the V segment lost 5 bases, leaving 4 bases of the junction unmatched. The CDR3 runs 15 residues. Germline loops: CDR1 SGHVS, CDR2 FQNEAQ. This table comes from immunoSEQ multiplex PCR, and its TCRdb copy is limited to in-frame clones, with some not included. The data show over 80,000 clones, around 82% seen once. The clonotype was recovered from a human donor with non-small cell lung cancer who had stable disease on radiotherapy plus ipilimumab. This specimen consisted of peripheral blood, obtained from a patient treated with radiotherapy plus ipilimumab. V is TRBV7-8 and J is TRBJ1-4; TRBD1 matches at 12 bases. The CDR3 region has the DNA TGTGCCAGCAGCCGCGGGACAGGGGGCTATGAAAAACTGTTTTTT. It yields the protein CASSRGTGGYEKLFF.